This TCR beta chain came from a study of radiotherapy plus CTLA-4 blockade in lung cancer. Study-wide background: In roughly 19% of patients, objective responses were seen; 30% to 35% had disease control.

TCRdb's table, derived via immunoSEQ multiplex PCR, lists solely in-frame clones and lacks some. The repertoire includes over 60,000 clones, roughly 87% of them detected once, and 35% to 45% sits in the top ten. The germline V gene has CDR1 MNHEY and CDR2 SMNVEV (reference sequence). This CDR3 is 13 amino acids long. This specimen consisted of peripheral blood, obtained from a patient treated with radiotherapy plus ipilimumab. The chain recombines TRBV27 with TRBJ2-5; 10 bases are shared with TRBD1. The last part of the DNA fits TRBJ2-7 better; the J call may be wrong. This TCR was sampled from a human donor with non-small cell lung cancer that progressed on radiotherapy plus ipilimumab. CDR3 region: CASSSGTGVEQYF. DNA of the CDR3: TGTGCCAGCAGTTCCGGGACAGGGGTCGAGCAGTACTTC.